This T cell receptor beta chain was recorded in a study of cytotoxic CD8 clonotypes in ibrutinib-treated CLL (dated by TCRdb to the early 2020s). General notes on the study: In this cohort, approximately 15 patients were treatment-naive and under 13 were relapsed/refractory, while some 17 had unmutated IGHV. Of the roughly 79 people in the trial, around 24 had longitudinal samples available. An average of around 260,000 productive templates and 94,082 productive rearrangements was obtained per sample. Cryopreserved peripheral blood mononuclear cells were collected before treatment, at response, and at either disease progression or sustained remission. Samples at response were collected after a median of roughly twelve months of treatment, with a range of roughly 6 to 40 months. Partial responses were observed in 24 patients and complete responses in 2; after a median follow-up of around 68 months, remission was maintained in approximately 14 patients and progression was observed in roughly 12. Every remission and progressive disease sample was obtained while ibrutinib was still being received by the patients.

The time point label of this sample denotes: roughly 12 months on ibrutinib. For TCR beta library preparation, approximately 2 micrograms of genomic DNA were isolated from cryopreserved PBMCs. Longitudinal blood samples from CLL patients receiving ibrutinib monotherapy were subjected to high-throughput TCR beta sequencing. Patients were enrolled in a phase 2 open-label single-center ibrutinib monotherapy trial. A MiSeq instrument was used for deep resolution sequencing, which targeted depths ranging from 1 in 1 million up to 1 in 200,000 T cells, with coverage averaging 10x for each clonotype. TCR beta libraries were generated with the immunoSEQ hsTCRB Kit. For the original study's pipeline: The data were analyzed with ImmunoSEQ Analyzer and ImmunoSEQ Data Assistant, and V, D and J gene assignments followed IMGT definitions. Clonality was computed as one minus normalized Shannon entropy of productive rearrangement frequencies, ranging from 0 to 1. Public clonotype analysis was restricted to overrepresented clonotypes comprising at least 0.05% of each patient's repertoire. Roughly 13 repertoires from age-matched healthy donors, obtained from immuneACCESS, served as clonality controls. The table comes from immuneACCESS by way of TCRdb, which keeps in-frame sequences with V and J called. Part of the clones is missing from these tables; in studies checked, under half for an unresolved V gene and the rest for unknown reasons. V and J calls and clone size follow that table, whereas D and trimming were derived from the DNA. The sample profile shows roughly 97,000 clones; around 80% of them were found once. About 29% of the sample rests with the top ten.

Regarding this clone: Which antigen it targets is not known. Nothing much larger sits one base from this clone, and base qualities are not available.

CDR1 SGHTA and CDR2 FQGTGA were looked up in the germline V gene. The CDR3 starts with the cysteine, ends with the phenylalanine, and has 14 residues. This entry keeps only the CDR3 DNA: 42 bases, framed from base 1. V is pared back by 5 bases and J by 0 bases, with 9 bases lying between the germline termini. General findings and caveats noted by the study authors: Clonality increased at ibrutinib response, stayed stable in sustained remission, and fell back toward baseline at progression. Sustained-remission and progressing patients did not have matched sampling times, and lymph node repertoires were not examined. Public clonotypes were rare and either shrank or stayed stable during treatment, and the rise in clonality at ibrutinib response reflected expansion of private clonotypes. At baseline, clonality was higher than in age-matched healthy donors and showed a strong correlation with circulating CD8+ T-cell counts.

The chain is encoded by TRBV7-3 joined to TRBJ2-3; no D gene call is confident. Sequencing was performed on PBMCs, taken after 12 months of ibrutinib treatment. The receptor comes from a human donor with chronic lymphocytic leukemia. The sequenced DNA: TGTGCCAGCAGCGCAATGGGAAGCACAGATACGCAGTATTTT. This yields the protein CASSAMGSTDTQYF.